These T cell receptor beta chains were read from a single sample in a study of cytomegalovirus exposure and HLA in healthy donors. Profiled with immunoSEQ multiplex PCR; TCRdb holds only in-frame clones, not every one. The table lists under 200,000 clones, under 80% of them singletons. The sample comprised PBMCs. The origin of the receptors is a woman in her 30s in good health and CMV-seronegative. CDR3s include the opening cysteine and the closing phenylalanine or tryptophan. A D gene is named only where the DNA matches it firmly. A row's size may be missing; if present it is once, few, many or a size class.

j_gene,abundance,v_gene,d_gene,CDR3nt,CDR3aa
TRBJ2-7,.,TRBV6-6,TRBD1,TGTGCCAGCAGATCCCCCCCGGGACAGGGAGATTACGAGCAGTACTTC,CASRSPPGQGDYEQYF
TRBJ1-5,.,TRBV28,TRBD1,TGTGCCAGTGCGGACAGGCTACGCGATAGCAATCAGCCCCAGCATTTT,CASADRLRDSNQPQHF
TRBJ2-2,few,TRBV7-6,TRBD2,TGTGCCAGCAGCGGACTAGCGGTGAACACCGGGGAGCTGTTTTTT,CASSGLAVNTGELFF
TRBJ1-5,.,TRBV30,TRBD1,TGTGCCTGGAGCGAGGGACAGGCCAATCAGCCCCAGCATTTT,CAWSEGQANQPQHF
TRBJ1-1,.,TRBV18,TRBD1,TGTGCCAGCTCACCACTGGGACAGACGAACACTGAAGCTTTCTTT,CASSPLGQTNTEAFF
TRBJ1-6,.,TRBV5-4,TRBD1,TGTGCCAGCAGCTTGGGGACAGGGAGGGATTCACCCCTCCACTTT,CASSLGTGRDSPLHF
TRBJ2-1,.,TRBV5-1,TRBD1,TGCGCCAGCAGCTACGCCTCAGGGGGTTACAATGAGCAGTTCTTC,CASSYASGGYNEQFF
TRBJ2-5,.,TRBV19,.,TGTGCCAGTAGTATATCTGCCCCCCGGGGAGAGACCCAGTACTTC,CASSISAPRGETQYF
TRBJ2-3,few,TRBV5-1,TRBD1,TGCGCCAGCAGCTTGGCCAGCCAGGGGGTCGGCACAGATACGCAGTATTTT,CASSLASQGVGTDTQYF
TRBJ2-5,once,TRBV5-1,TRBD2,TGCGCCAGCATGGGGCGGGGGGAAGAGACCCAGTACTTC,CASMGRGEETQYF
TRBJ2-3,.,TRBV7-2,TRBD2,TGTGCCAGCAGCCCAAGGGGGAGGACTAGCGTCTCAGATACGCAGTATTTT,CASSPRGRTSVSDTQYF
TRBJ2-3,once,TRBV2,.,TGTGCCAGCAAGAATCACATCCCTAGCACAGATACGCAGTATTTT,CASKNHIPSTDTQYF
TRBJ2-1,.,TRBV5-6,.,TGTGCCAGCAGTAGTCAGGGCACAAGCTCCTACAATGAGCAGTTCTTC,CASSSQGTSSYNEQFF
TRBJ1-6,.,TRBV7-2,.,TGTGCCAGCAGCTTGCAGGGTACAGGTTCACCCCTCCACTTT,CASSLQGTGSPLHF
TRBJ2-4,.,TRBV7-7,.,TGTGCCAGCAGCGTCCGTATTCTAGCCAAAAACATTCAGTACTTC,CASSVRILAKNIQYF
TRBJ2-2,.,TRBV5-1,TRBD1,TGCGCCAGCAGCTTGAGACAGGGGGAGGCCGGGGAGCTGTTTTTT,CASSLRQGEAGELFF
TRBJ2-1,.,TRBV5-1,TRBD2,TGCGCCAGCAGCTTAGCGGGGGAGACCTACAATGAGCAGTTCTTC,CASSLAGETYNEQFF
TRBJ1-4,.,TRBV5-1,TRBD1,TGCGCCAGCAGCTGGGGACAGGGTGGCACTAATGAAAAACTGTTTTTT,CASSWGQGGTNEKLFF
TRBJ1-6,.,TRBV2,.,TGTGCCAGCAGCGTCATACAGGGAACAAATTCACCCCTCCACTTT,CASSVIQGTNSPLHF
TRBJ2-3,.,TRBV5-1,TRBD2,TGCGCCAGCAGCTCTTTCCTAGCGGGGGGCACAGATACGCAGTATTTT,CASSSFLAGGTDTQYF
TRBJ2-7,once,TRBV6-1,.,TGTGCCAGCAGTTCCTCACTCGAGCAGTACTTC,CASSSSLEQYF
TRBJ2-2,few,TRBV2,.,TGTGGAGTAGGACAGCAAAACACCGGGGAGCTGTTTTTT,CGVGQQNTGELFF
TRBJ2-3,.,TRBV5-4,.,TGTGCCAGCAGCTTAGGGGGGGCGAGCACAGATACGCAGTATTTT,CASSLGGASTDTQYF
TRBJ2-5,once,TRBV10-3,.,TGTGCCATCAGTGAGTCAAGGGGCGGCGAGACCCAGTACTTC,CAISESRGGETQYF
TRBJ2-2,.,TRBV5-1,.,TGCGCCAGCAGCTTGGACTCCACCGGGGAGCTGTTTTTT,CASSLDSTGELFF
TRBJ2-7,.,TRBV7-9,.,TGTGCCAGCAGCTCGGGACTGGCCCACGAGCAGTACTTC,CASSSGLAHEQYF
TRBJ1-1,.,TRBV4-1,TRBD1,TGCGCCAGCAGCCAGTCCGGGACAGGGTTCACTGAAGCTTTCTTT,CASSQSGTGFTEAFF
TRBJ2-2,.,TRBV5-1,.,TGCGCCAGCAAAAATCCAGTGGCGGTAAACACCGGGGAGCTGTTTTTT,CASKNPVAVNTGELFF
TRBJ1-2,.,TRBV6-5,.,TGTGCCAGCAGGAACTTCGGGGACTATGGCTACACCTTC,CASRNFGDYGYTF
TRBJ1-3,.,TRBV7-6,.,TGTGCCAGCAGCCCACTCGGGGGTTCCGGAAACACCATATATTTT,CASSPLGGSGNTIYF
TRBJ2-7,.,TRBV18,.,TGTGCCAGCTCACGAGGGCAGGGGACCCTCGGCGAGCAGTACTTC,CASSRGQGTLGEQYF
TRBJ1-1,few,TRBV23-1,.,TGCGCCAGCAGTCGACACCATGCTAGGGAGGAGAACACTGAAGCTTTCTTT,CASSRHHAREENTEAFF
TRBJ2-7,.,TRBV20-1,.,TGCAGTGCTAGATCCGAAACAGAGCAGTACTTC,CSARSETEQYF
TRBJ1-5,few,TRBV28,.,TGTGCCAGCAGTTTCCCGCTGGAGACCAATCAGCCCCAGCATTTT,CASSFPLETNQPQHF
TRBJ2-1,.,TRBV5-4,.,TGTGCCAGCAGCCTCCGTCGTGGGGCCAATGAGCAGTTCTTC,CASSLRRGANEQFF
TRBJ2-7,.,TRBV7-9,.,TGTGCCAGCAGCAATACAGAGTACGAGCAGTACTTC,CASSNTEYEQYF
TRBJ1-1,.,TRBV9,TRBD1,TGTGCCAGCAGCGCGGGACAGCCGAACACTGAAGCTTTCTTT,CASSAGQPNTEAFF
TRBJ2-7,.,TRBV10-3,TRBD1,TGTGCCATCAGCGAAGGACAGGGATACGAGCAGTACTTC,CAISEGQGYEQYF
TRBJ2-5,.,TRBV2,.,TGTGCCAGCGGGGGGGCGTCAGGGGAGACCCAGTACTTC,CASGGASGETQYF
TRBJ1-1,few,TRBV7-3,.,TGTGCCAGCAGCTTGGGACACGGGGATGAAGCTTTCTTT,CASSLGHGDEAFF
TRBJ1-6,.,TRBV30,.,TGTGCCTGGAGAATCGTAGGGGCCTTTCGGTCACCCCTCCACTTT,CAWRIVGAFRSPLHF
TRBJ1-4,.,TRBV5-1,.,TGCGCCAGCAGCGCAACGAGTGCTGCTAATGAAAAACTGTTTTTT,CASSATSAANEKLFF
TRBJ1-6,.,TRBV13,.,TGTGCCAGCAGCTCCTATCAGGGTAGATCACCCCTCCACTTT,CASSSYQGRSPLHF
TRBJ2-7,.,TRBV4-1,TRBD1,TGCGCCAGCAGTCAAGAAAGGGGGCAGCGCGAGCAGTACTTC,CASSQERGQREQYF
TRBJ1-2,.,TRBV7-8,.,TGTGCCAGCAGCTCCGCAGGGTTAGGCTACACCTTC,CASSSAGLGYTF
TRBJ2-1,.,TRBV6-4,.,TGTGCCAGCACGCCAGAGGCCGGTAGCTACAATGAGCAGTTCTTC,CASTPEAGSYNEQFF
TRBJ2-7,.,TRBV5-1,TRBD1,TGCGCCAGCAGGCCGGGACAGGGAAACGAGCAGTACTTC,CASRPGQGNEQYF
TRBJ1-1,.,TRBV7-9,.,TGTGCCAGCAGCCAACAGGGCCCTGGAACTGAAGCTTTCTTT,CASSQQGPGTEAFF